This entry concerns a single TCR beta chain. The data stem from a study of blood T cell repertoires in COVID-19. Study-level information: The origin of the acute and convalescent COVID-19 samples was the United States, Italy and Spain. The analysed material was cDNA or gDNA that came from T cells, B-cell-depleted T cells, or PBMCs.

Authors' methods: Estimation of nucleated cell counts was performed using reference gene primer amplification. TCRdb's table, derived via immunoSEQ multiplex PCR, lists solely in-frame clones and lacks some. The V and J calls and clone size were taken over from that table, and D and trimming were inferred from the DNA. The repertoire holds 250,000 to 400,000 clones, with about nine tenths as singletons. Seattle researchers signed up patients amid active infection and tracked them longitudinally. Germline V gene sequence: CDR1 SGHDT, CDR2 YYEEEE. The CDR3 loop spans 15 amino acids. Trimming took 4 bases from V and 9 from J, leaving 20 bases between them.

This clonotype was sampled from a woman aged 25 to 45 with COVID-19, enrolled during active disease. This chain links TRBV5-6 with TRBJ1-5, with a tentative D call TRBD1 (6 bases). Sequences were obtained from peripheral blood. The CDR3 bases are TGTGCCAGCAGCGCCAAGGTCAGGGGCGAGGGGCCCCAGCATTTT. It translates to CASSAKVRGEGPQHF.